A single sample gave rise to the 24 T cell receptor beta chains below, sequenced in a study of cytomegalovirus exposure and HLA in healthy donors. The protocol was immunoSEQ multiplex PCR, while the TCRdb copy is restricted to in-frame clones and leaves out a portion. The table lists 110,000 to 150,000 clones, roughly nine tenths of them singletons. The sequenced material came from PBMCs. All receptors come from a man aged 18 to 30 in good health and CMV-seronegative.

The chain joins TRBV14 to TRBJ1-2; 7 bases map to TRBD1. Germline V CDR1 and CDR2: SGHDN, FVKESK. The V segment lost 4 bases and the J segment 3 bases; nucleotides outside the gene matches: 11. This CDR3 region has 16 residues. Here the CDR3 DNA reads TGTGCCAGCAGCCCGGATGCGAGGGGGCTACACTATGGCTACACCTTC. Translation gives CASSPDARGLHYGYTF.

This rearrangement joins TRBV6-5 to TRBJ1-2, with D maybe TRBD1 (5 bases). This CDR3 region has 15 residues. Germline lookup yields CDR1 MNHEY and CDR2 SVGAGI. Trimming removed 4 bases from V and 2 bases from J, with 14 bases in between. The CDR3 DNA is TGTGCCAGCAGTTGGGGGGACGGCTTGAACTATGGCTACACCTTC. It codes for CASSWGDGLNYGYTF.

The chain links TRBV7-3 to TRBJ1-3; no definite D call. Trimming took off 5 bases at V and 4 bases at J, with 9 bases between the two ends. The CDR3 runs to 13 residues. The germline CDR1 and CDR2 sequences are SGHTA and FQGTGA. The CDR3 loop is CASSPGLGNTIYF. CDR3 sequence (DNA): TGTGCCAGCAGCCCGGGATTAGGAAACACCATATATTTT.

This clone was seen just once. The gene calls are TRBV4-3 and TRBJ2-3; no definite D call. Trimming removed 2 bases from V and 5 bases from J, with 11 bases in between. The CDR3 loop spans 14 amino acids. Germline V CDR1 and CDR2: LGHNA, YSLEER. The CDR3 bases are TGCGCCAGCAGCCAAATTCAACTACGAGATACGCAGTATTTT. The encoded protein is CASSQIQLRDTQYF.

The chain carries TRBV27 and TRBJ2-6, with D unresolved. The CDR3 has 14 amino acids. The V gene lost 2 bases and the J gene lost 5 bases, with 7 bases spanning the gap. CDR1 and CDR2 (germline): MNHEY, SMNVEV (reference sequence). The CDR3: CASSLTVRANVLTF. In DNA, the CDR3 is TGTGCCAGCAGTTTAACAGTGCGGGCCAACGTCCTGACTTTC. Supplemented by reference TRBV27 and TRBJ2-6, the full variable domain reads EAQVTQNPRYLITVTGKKLTVTCSQNMNHEYMSWYRQDPGLGLRQIYYSMNVEVTDKGDVPEGYKVSRKEKRNFPLILESPSPNQTSLYFCASSLTVRANVLTFGAGSRLTVL.

The genes are TRBV15 and TRBJ2-2; perhaps TRBD2 as D (5 bases). Germline values: CDR1 LNHNV, CDR2 YYDKDF (reference sequence). This CDR3 spans 16 amino acids. The V gene lost 2 bases and the J gene lost 2 bases, with 12 bases spanning the gap. CDR3 protein: CATSRIRGRNTGELFF. The CDR3 DNA is TGTGCCACCAGCAGAATCCGGGGTCGAAACACCGGGGAGCTGTTTTTT.

This clone was picked up one time. V usage is TRBV9 and J usage is TRBJ2-7; D is perhaps TRBD1 (5 bases). Germline loops: CDR1 SGDLS, CDR2 YYNGEE. V was cut by 0 bases and J by 4 bases, with 11 bases left in between. The CDR3 loop spans 14 amino acids. The CDR3 loop reads CASSVGSGPYEQYF. In DNA, the CDR3 is TGTGCCAGCAGCGTAGGATCAGGGCCATACGAGCAGTACTTC.

V and J are TRBV28 and TRBJ2-7; possibly TRBD2 for D (6 bases). V lost 3 bases to trimming and J lost 4 bases, with 13 bases between them. This CDR3 has 14 amino acids. CDR1 and CDR2 from the germline V gene are MDHEN and SYDVKM. CDR3: CASSLGGVAYEQYV. CDR3 coding DNA: TGTGCCAGCAGTTTGGGCGGGGTGGCGTACGAGCAGTACGTC.

This clone was detected once. The chain has TRBV27 and TRBJ2-1, with 12 bases identical to TRBD2. V shed 6 bases and J 10 bases; nucleotides not matched to a gene: 7. This CDR3 contains 14 residues. CDR1 and CDR2 (germline): MNHEY, SMNVEV (reference sequence). The CDR3 protein is CASRTSGGLLEQFF. The CDR3 nucleotides read TGTGCCAGCAGGACTAGCGGGGGCCTTTTGGAGCAGTTCTTC.

The chain is built from TRBV9 and TRBJ2-1; 11 nucleotides line up with TRBD2. V lost 4 bases and J lost 2; bases outside the gene matches: 2. Germline V gives CDR1 SGDLS, CDR2 YYNGEE. This CDR3 is built from 15 residues. This CDR3 is CASSTSGGAYNEQFF. The CDR3 DNA sequence: TGTGCCAGCAGCACTAGCGGGGGAGCCTACAATGAGCAGTTCTTC. Supplemented by reference TRBV9 and TRBJ2-1, the full variable domain reads DSGVTQTPKHLITATGQRVTLRCSPRSGDLSVYWYQQSLDQGLQFLIQYYNGEERAKGNILERFSAQQFPDLHSELNLSSLELGDSALYFCASSTSGGAYNEQFFGPGTRLTVL.

This chain links TRBV10-1 with TRBJ2-3; 8 bases are a match to TRBD2. The V gene end was trimmed by 3 bases and the J gene end by 0 bases; junction bases not matched to a gene: 2. This CDR3 comprises 15 residues. In germline, CDR1 is WNHNN, CDR2 SYGVQD (reference sequence). This CDR3 is CASSESGSSTDTQYF. In DNA, the CDR3 is TGCGCCAGCAGTGAAAGCGGGAGTAGCACAGATACGCAGTATTTT.

The chain couples TRBV25-1 to TRBJ1-6; tentatively, D is TRBD1 (6 bases). This CDR3 contains 16 residues. Between the trimmed V and J ends, which lost 3 bases and 14 bases, there was a span of 23 bases. The germline V gene has CDR1 MGHDK and CDR2 SYGVNS. The CDR3: CASSDQPLDRKLSLHF. The CDR3 DNA is TGTGCCAGCAGTGATCAGCCCTTGGACAGAAAGCTCTCCCTCCACTTT.

This clone was seen a single time. The chain recombines TRBV27 with TRBJ1-4, with 7 bases matching TRBD1. CDR1 is MNHEY and CDR2 is SMNVEV in the germline V gene (reference sequence). This CDR3 is 17 amino acids long. V lost 6 bases to trimming and J lost 4 bases; unmatched junction nucleotides: 14. The CDR3 DNA is TGTGCCAGCAGACCGAGACAGGGTCTTCCGTATAATGAAAAACTGTTTTTT. It translates to CASRPRQGLPYNEKLFF.

The chain links TRBV11-2 to TRBJ2-7; D not certain. The CDR3 runs 11 residues. Germline V gene lookup returns CDR1 SGHAT and CDR2 FQNNGV. Trimming removed 5 bases at V and 5 bases at J, with 7 bases between. CDR3 amino acids: CASSNRDEQYF. The CDR3 DNA reads TGTGCCAGCAGCAACCGGGACGAGCAGTACTTC.

The chain uses TRBV18 and TRBJ1-5; D perhaps matches TRBD1 (6 bases). With 4 bases removed from V and 5 bases from J, the gap between germline ends came to 21 bases. The CDR3 has 17 residues. CDR1 and CDR2 (germline): KGHSH, LQKENI. CDR3 region: CASSLRSTGGADQPQHF. CDR3 coding DNA: TGTGCCAGCTCACTACGCTCCACGGGGGGCGCGGATCAGCCCCAGCATTTT. The full variable domain, rest sourced from reference TRBV18 and TRBJ1-5, is NAGVMQNPRHLVRRRGQEARLRCSPMKGHSHVYWYRQLPEEGLKFMVYLQKENIIDESGMPKERFSAEFPKEGPSILRIQQVVRGDSAAYFCASSLRSTGGADQPQHFGDGTRLSIL.

The chain joins TRBV9 to TRBJ2-7, with 8 nucleotides matching TRBD2. Trimming took 1 base from V and 9 from J; bases not matched to a gene: 9. There are 14 residues in the CDR3. Looked up from germline, CDR1 is SGDLS and CDR2 is YYNGEE. This CDR3 is CASSVTSGGALQYF. The DNA of the CDR3 is TGTGCCAGCAGCGTAACAAGCGGGGGAGCTCTGCAGTACTTC.

This chain links TRBV9 with TRBJ2-3, with D uncertain. The CDR3 extends over 14 amino acids. CDR1 and CDR2 (germline): SGDLS, YYNGEE. Deletions cut 2 bases from V and 4 bases from J, with 11 bases between. The CDR3 spells CASSVPRVPDTQYF. The CDR3 nucleotides read TGTGCCAGCAGCGTTCCTAGAGTCCCAGATACGCAGTATTTT. The full variable domain, in which reference TRBV9 and TRBJ2-3 provide the parts outside the CDR3, is DSGVTQTPKHLITATGQRVTLRCSPRSGDLSVYWYQQSLDQGLQFLIQYYNGEERAKGNILERFSAQQFPDLHSELNLSSLELGDSALYFCASSVPRVPDTQYFGPGTRLTVL.

V gene TRBV18 combines with J gene TRBJ1-5; D is possibly TRBD1 (6 bases). Germline loops: CDR1 KGHSH, CDR2 LQKENI. Deletions cut 4 bases from V and 6 bases from J, with 28 bases between. The length of the CDR3 is 19 residues. For the CDR3, the DNA is TGTGCCAGCTCACTCTCCGTTCAGGTGGGGGCCATGGCCAGTCAGCCCCAGCATTTT. Translated, it gives CASSLSVQVGAMASQPQHF.

The chain uses TRBV5-1 and TRBJ1-1; a weak D match, TRBD1 (6 bases). V gave up 6 bases and J gave up 5 bases, with 17 bases separating them. Germline V lookup: CDR1 SGHRS, CDR2 YFSETQ. This CDR3 comprises 14 residues. The CDR3 region is CASKQGPGSTEAFF. The CDR3 coding sequence is TGCGCCAGCAAACAGGGCCCGGGGAGTACTGAAGCTTTCTTT.

This chain uses TRBV28 with TRBJ1-2; 7 nucleotides agree with TRBD1. V lost 8 bases, J lost 4 bases, and 7 bases stayed unmatched. Per the germline V gene, CDR1 is MDHEN and CDR2 is SYDVKM. CDR3 size: 13 residues. In DNA, the CDR3 is TGTGCCAGCGCAATAAACAGGGGCTATGGCTACACCTTC. Translated: CASAINRGYGYTF.

This rearrangement joins TRBV28 to TRBJ1-6, with TRBD1 identical over 7 bases. Germline loops: CDR1 MDHEN, CDR2 SYDVKM. The CDR3 totals 18 residues. V lost 5 bases, J lost 0 bases, and 10 bases stayed unmatched. The CDR3 here is CASSNPPQGSSYNSPLHF. CDR3 DNA sequence: TGTGCCAGCAGTAACCCCCCACAGGGGAGCTCCTATAATTCACCCCTCCACTTT.

The chain couples TRBV20-1 to TRBJ2-2; D is uncertain. Trimming stripped 4 bases from V and 5 bases from J, with 5 bases between. The CDR3 sequence is 11 residues long. Per the germline V gene, CDR1 is DFQATT and CDR2 is SNEGSKA (reference sequence). CDR3 amino acids: CSAILTGELFF. For the CDR3, the DNA is TGCAGTGCTATTTTAACCGGGGAGCTGTTTTTT.

This sequence joins TRBV7-2 and TRBJ2-7; a possible D gene is TRBD1 (6 bases). The V and J ends lost 5 bases and 4 bases respectively, with 12 bases between them. CDR1 and CDR2 (germline): SGHTA, FQGNSA. This CDR3 has 13 residues. Here the CDR3 reads CASSITGPYEQYF. The CDR3 coding sequence is TGTGCCAGCAGCATTACAGGGCCTTACGAGCAGTACTTC.

The chain has TRBV6-5 and TRBJ2-2; D perhaps matches TRBD2 (5 bases). CDR1 and CDR2 from the germline V gene are MNHEY and SVGAGI. The ends were cut back, 2 bases at V and 1 base at J, with 11 bases in the middle. The CDR3 extends over 16 amino acids. The CDR3 is CASSYPSGENTGELFF. CDR3 nucleotides: TGTGCCAGCAGTTACCCCTCCGGGGAGAACACCGGGGAGCTGTTTTTT.